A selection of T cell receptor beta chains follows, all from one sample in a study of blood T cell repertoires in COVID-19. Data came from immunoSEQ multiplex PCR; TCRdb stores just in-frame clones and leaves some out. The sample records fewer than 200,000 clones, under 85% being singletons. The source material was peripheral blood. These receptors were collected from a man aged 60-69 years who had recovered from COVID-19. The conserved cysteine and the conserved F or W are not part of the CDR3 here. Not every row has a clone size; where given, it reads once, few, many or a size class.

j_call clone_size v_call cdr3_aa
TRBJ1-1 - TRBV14 ASSQGTGGTEAF
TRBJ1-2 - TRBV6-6 ASSPGTGVYGYT
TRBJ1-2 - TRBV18 ASSRGTGYNYGYT
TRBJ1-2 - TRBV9 ASSPPNRGYGYT
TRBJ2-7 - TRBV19 ASSPGDRYEQY
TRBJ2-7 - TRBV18 ASSPPLERGAGYEQY
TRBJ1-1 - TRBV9 ASSGDVLRGTEAF
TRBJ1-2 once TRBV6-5 ASSTQGARGYT
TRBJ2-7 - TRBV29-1 SVASQGIYEQY
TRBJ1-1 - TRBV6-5 ASSSRAIGTEAF
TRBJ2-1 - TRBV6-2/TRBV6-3 ASSYPPFGGASYNEQF
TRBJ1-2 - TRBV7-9 ASSPADRFMGGYT
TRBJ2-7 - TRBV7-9 ASSLGVGSSYEQY